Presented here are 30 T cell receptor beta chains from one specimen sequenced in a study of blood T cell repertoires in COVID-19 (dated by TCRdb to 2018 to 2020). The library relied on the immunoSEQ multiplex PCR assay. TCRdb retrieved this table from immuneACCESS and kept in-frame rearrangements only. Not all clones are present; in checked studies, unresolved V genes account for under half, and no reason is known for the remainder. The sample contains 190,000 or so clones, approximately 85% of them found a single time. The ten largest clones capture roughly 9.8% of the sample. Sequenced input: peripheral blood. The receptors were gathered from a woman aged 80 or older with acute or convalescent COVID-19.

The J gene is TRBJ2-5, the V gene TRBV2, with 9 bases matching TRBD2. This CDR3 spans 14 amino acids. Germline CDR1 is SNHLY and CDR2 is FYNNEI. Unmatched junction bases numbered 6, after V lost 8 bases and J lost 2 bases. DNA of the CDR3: TGTGCCAGCGCCCGGCTAGCGGGGCAAGAGACCCAGTACTTC. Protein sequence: CASARLAGQETQYF. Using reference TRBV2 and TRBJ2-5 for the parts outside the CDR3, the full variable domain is EPEVTQTPSHQVTQMGQEVILRCVPISNHLYFYWYRQILGQKVEFLVSFYNNEISEKSEIFDDQFSVERPDGSNFTLKIRSTKLEDSAMYFCASARLAGQETQYFGPGTRLLVL.

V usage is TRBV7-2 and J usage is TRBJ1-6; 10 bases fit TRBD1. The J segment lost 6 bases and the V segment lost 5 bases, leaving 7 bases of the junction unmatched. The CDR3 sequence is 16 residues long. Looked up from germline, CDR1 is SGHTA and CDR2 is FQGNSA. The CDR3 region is CASSVFRDRGNSPLHF. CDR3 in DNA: TGTGCCAGCAGCGTATTCCGGGACAGGGGTAATTCACCCCTCCACTTT.

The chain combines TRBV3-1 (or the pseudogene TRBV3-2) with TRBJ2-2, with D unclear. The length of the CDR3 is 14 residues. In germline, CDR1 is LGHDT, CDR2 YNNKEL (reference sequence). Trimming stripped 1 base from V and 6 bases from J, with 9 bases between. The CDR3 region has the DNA TGTGCCAGCAGCCAAGGGAGCAGTCCCGGGGAGCTGTTTTTT. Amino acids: CASSQGSSPGELFF.

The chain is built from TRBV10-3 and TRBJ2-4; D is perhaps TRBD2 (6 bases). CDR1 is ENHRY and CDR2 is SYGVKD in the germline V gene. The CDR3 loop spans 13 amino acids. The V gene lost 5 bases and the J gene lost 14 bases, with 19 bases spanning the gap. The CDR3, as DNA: TGTGCCATCAGTCTCGAGGCAGGGAGGTCGAAGTACTTC. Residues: CAISLEAGRSKYF.

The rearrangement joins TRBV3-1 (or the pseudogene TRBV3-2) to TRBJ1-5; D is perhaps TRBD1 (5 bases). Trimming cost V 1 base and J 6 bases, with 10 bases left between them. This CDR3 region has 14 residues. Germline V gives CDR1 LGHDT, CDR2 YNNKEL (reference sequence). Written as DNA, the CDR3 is TGTGCCAGCAGCCAAGGCGGGGCGTCTCAGCCCCAGCATTTT. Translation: CASSQGGASQPQHF.

The CDR3 spells CASSAARTSGNIDTQYF. CDR3 nucleotides: TGTGCCAGCAGCGCCGCCCGGACTAGCGGGAATATAGATACGCAGTATTTT. The chain is built from TRBV7-3 and TRBJ2-3, with 12 bases identical to TRBD2. J lost 5 bases, V lost 5 bases, and 11 bases had no gene match. Germline V gene data show CDR1 as SGHTA and CDR2 as FQGTGA. The CDR3 totals 17 residues. The full variable domain, its missing parts supplied by reference TRBV7-3 and TRBJ2-3, is GAGVSQTPSNKVTEKGKYVELRCDPISGHTALYWYRQSLGQGPEFLIYFQGTGAADDSGLPNDRFFAVRPEGSVSTLKIQRTERGDSAVYLCASSAARTSGNIDTQYFGPGTRLTVL.

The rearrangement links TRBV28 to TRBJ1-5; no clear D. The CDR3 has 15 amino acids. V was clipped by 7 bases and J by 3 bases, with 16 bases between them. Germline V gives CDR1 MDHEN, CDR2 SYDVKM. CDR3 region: CASTLPREDNQPQHF. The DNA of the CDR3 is TGTGCCAGCACCTTACCTAGGGAGGACAATCAGCCCCAGCATTTT.

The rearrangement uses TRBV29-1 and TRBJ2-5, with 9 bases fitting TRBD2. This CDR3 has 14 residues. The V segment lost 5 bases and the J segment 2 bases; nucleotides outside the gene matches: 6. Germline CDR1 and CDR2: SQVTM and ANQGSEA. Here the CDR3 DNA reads TGCAGCGTTCGGCTAGCGGGAATTCAAGAGACCCAGTACTTC. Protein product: CSVRLAGIQETQYF.

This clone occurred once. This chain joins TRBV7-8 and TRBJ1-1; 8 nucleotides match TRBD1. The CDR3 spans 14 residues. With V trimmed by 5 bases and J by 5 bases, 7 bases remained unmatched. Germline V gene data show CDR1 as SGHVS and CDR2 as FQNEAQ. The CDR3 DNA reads TGTGCCAGCAGCCCTCGACAGGGGTGGACTGAAGCTTTCTTT. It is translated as CASSPRQGWTEAFF. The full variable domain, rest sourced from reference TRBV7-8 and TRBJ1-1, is GAGVSQSPRYKVAKRGQDVALRCDPISGHVSLFWYQQALGQGPEFLTYFQNEAQLDKSGLPSDRFFAERPEGSVSTLKIQRTQQEDSAVYLCASSPRQGWTEAFFGQGTRLTVV.

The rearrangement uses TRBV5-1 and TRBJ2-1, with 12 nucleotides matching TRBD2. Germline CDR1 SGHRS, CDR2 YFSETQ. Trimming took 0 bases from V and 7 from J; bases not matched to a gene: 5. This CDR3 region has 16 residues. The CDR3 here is CASSLGASGRVNEQFF. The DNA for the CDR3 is TGCGCCAGCAGCTTGGGAGCTAGCGGGAGGGTAAATGAGCAGTTCTTC.

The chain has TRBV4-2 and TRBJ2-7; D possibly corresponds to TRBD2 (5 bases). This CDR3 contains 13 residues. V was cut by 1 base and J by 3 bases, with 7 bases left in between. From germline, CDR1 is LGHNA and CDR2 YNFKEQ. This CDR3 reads CASSQVGDYEQYF. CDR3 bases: TGTGCCAGCAGCCAAGTGGGAGACTACGAGCAGTACTTC.

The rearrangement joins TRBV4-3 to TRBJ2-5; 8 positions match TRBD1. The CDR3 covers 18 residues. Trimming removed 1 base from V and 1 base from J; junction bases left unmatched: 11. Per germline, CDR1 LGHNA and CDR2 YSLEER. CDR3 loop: CASSQGQGARSVQETQYF. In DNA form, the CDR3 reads TGCGCCAGCAGCCAAGGGCAGGGGGCGCGATCGGTCCAAGAGACCCAGTACTTC.

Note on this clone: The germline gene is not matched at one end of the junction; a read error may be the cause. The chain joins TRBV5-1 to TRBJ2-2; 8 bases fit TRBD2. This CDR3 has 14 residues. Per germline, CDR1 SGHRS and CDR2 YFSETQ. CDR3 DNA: TGCGCCCGCAGGGCCGGGGGGGACACCGGGGAGCTGTTTTTT. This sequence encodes CARRAGGDTGELFF.

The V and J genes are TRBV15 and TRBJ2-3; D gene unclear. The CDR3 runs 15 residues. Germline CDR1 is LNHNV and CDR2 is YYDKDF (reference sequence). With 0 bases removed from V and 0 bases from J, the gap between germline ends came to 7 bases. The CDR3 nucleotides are TGTGCCACCAGCAGAGATGGCCAAAGCACAGATACGCAGTATTTT. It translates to CATSRDGQSTDTQYF.

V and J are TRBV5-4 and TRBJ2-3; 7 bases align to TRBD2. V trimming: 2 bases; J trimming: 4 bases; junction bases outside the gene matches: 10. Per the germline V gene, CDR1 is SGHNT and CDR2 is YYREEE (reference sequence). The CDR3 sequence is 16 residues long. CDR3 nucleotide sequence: TGTGCCAGCAGCTTTAACCGCCAGGGAGGGGCAGATACGCAGTATTTT. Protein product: CASSFNRQGGADTQYF.

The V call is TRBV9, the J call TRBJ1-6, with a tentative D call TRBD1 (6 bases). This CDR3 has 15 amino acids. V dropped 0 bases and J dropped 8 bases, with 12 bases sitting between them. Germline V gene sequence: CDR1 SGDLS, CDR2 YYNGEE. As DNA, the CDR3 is TGTGCCAGCAGCGTAGAGCCAGGGGCGGATTCACCCCTCCACTTT. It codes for CASSVEPGADSPLHF. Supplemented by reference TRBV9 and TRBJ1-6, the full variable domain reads DSGVTQTPKHLITATGQRVTLRCSPRSGDLSVYWYQQSLDQGLQFLIQYYNGEERAKGNILERFSAQQFPDLHSELNLSSLELGDSALYFCASSVEPGADSPLHFGNGTRLTVT.

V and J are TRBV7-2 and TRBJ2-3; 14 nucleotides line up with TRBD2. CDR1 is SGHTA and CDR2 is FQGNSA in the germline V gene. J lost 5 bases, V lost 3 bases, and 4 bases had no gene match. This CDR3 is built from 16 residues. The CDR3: CASSFRLAGGVDTQYF. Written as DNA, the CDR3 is TGTGCCAGCAGCTTTCGACTAGCGGGGGGGGTAGATACGCAGTATTTT.

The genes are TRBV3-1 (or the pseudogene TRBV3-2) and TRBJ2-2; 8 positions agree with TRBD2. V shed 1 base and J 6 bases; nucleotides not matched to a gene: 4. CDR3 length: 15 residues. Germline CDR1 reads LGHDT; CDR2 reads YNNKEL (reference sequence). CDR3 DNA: TGTGCCAGCAGCCAAGTAGCGGGAAGCTCCGGGGAGCTGTTTTTT. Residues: CASSQVAGSSGELFF.

CDR3 sequence: CASSEADLAGDEQFF. Written as DNA, the CDR3 is TGTGCCAGCAGTGAAGCGGATCTAGCGGGGGATGAGCAGTTCTTC. The rearrangement uses TRBV2 and TRBJ2-1; 10 bases are a match to TRBD2. The trim removed 0 bases at V and 8 bases at J, leaving 4 bases unmatched. Germline V gene sequence: CDR1 SNHLY, CDR2 FYNNEI. The CDR3 has 15 residues.

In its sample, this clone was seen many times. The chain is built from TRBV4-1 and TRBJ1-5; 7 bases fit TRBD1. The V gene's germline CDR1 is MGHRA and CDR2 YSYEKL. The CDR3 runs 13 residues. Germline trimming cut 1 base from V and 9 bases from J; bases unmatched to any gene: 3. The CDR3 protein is CASSQVEGAPQHF. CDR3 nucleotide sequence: TGCGCCAGCAGCCAAGTGGAGGGGGCGCCCCAGCATTTT.

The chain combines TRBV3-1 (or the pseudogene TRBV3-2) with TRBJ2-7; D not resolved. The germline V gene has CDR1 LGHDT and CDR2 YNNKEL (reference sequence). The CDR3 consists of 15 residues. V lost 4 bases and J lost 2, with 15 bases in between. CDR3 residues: CASSPKLVGAYEQYF. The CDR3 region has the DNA TGTGCCAGCAGCCCTAAGTTGGTAGGAGCCTACGAGCAGTACTTC.

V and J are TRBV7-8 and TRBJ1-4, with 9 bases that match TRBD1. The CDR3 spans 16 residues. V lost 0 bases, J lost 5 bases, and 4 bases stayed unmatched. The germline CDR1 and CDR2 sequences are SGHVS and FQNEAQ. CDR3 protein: CASSLAGGTGNEKLFF. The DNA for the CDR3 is TGTGCCAGCAGCTTAGCGGGTGGGACAGGGAATGAAAAACTGTTTTTT.

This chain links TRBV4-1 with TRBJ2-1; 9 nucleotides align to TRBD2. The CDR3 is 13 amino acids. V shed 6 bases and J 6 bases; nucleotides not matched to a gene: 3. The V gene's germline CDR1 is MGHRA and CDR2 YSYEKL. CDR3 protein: CASSLSGSNEQFF. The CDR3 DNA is TGCGCCAGCAGTCTTAGCGGGAGCAATGAGCAGTTCTTC.

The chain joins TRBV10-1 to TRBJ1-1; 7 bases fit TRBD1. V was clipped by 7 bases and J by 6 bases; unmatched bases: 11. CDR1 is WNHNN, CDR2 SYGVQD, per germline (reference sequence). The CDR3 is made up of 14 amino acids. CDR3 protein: CASTSPKTGPEAFF. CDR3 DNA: TGCGCCAGCACCTCCCCGAAGACAGGGCCTGAAGCTTTCTTT.

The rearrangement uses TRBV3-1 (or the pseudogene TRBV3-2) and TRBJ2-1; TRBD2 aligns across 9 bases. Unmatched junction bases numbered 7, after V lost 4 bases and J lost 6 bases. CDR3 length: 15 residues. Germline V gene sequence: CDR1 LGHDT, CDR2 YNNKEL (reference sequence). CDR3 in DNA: TGTGCCAGCAGCCCGCGGGCGGGGGGGATCAATGAGCAGTTCTTC. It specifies CASSPRAGGINEQFF.

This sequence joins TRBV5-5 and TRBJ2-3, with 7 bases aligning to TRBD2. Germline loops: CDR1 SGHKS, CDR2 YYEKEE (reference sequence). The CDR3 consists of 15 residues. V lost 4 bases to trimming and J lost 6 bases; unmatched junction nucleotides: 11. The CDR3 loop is CASSVPGGSGDTQYF. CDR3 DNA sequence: TGTGCCAGCAGCGTCCCTGGCGGGAGTGGGGATACGCAGTATTTT.

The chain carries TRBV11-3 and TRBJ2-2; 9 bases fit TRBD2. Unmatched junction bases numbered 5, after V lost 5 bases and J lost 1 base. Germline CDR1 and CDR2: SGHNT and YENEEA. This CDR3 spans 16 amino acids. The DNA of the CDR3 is TGTGCCAGCAGCCGTAGCGGGGGCGGGAACACCGGGGAGCTGTTTTTT. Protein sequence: CASSRSGGGNTGELFF. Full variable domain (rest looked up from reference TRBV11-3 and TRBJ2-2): EAGVVQSPRYKIIEKKQPVAFWCNPISGHNTLYWYLQNLGQGPELLIRYENEEAVDDSQLPKDRFSAERLKGVDSTLKIQPAELGDSAVYLCASSRSGGGNTGELFFGEGSRLTVL.

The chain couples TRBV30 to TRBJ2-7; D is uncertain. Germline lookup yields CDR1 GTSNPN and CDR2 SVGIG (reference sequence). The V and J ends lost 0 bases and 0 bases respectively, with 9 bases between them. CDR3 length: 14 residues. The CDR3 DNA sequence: TGTGCCTGGAGTGTGGCAGGTCCCTCCTACGAGCAGTACTTC. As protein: CAWSVAGPSYEQYF.

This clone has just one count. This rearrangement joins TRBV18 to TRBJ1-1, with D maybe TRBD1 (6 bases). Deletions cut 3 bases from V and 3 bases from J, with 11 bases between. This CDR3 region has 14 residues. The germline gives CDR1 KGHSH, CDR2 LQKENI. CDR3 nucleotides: TGTGCCAGCTCACCCCAACAGGGAGACACTGAAGCTTTCTTT. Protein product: CASSPQQGDTEAFF.

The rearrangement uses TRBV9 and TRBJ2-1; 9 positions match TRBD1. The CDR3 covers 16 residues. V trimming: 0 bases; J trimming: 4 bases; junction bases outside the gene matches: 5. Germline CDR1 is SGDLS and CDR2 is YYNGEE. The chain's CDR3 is CASSVAGTGSYNEQFF. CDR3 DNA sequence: TGTGCCAGCAGCGTAGCCGGGACAGGGTCTTACAATGAGCAGTTCTTC.